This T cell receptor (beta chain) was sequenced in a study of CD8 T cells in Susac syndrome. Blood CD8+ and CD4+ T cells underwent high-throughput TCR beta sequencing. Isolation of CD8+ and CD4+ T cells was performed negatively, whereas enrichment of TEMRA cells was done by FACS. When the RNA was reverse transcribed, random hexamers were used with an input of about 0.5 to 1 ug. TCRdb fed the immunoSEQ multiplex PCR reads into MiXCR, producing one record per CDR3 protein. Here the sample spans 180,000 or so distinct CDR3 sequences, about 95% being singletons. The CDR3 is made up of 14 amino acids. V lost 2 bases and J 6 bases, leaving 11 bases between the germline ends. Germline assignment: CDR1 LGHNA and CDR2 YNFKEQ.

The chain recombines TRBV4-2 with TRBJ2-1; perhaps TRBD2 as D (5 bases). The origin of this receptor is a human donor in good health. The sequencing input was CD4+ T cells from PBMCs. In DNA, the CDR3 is TGTGCCAGCAGCCAACGGGGAGTCGTCAATGAGCAGTTCTTC. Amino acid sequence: CASSQRGVVNEQFF.